This T cell receptor beta chain was identified during a study of blood T cell repertoires in COVID-19. CDR1 is SGHKS and CDR2 is YYEKEE in the germline V gene (reference sequence). V was pared by 4 bases and J by 0 bases, with 10 bases between. The CDR3 length is 14 residues. In the original workflow: Amplifying reference gene primers gave estimates of nucleated cell counts. Libraries were prepared by immunoSEQ multiplex PCR; TCRdb keeps only in-frame clonotypes and omits some of them. Clone size and the V and J calls come from that table; the DNA yielded D and trimming. The table lists fewer than 700,000 clones, roughly nine tenths of them singletons.

The sample consisted of peripheral blood. This chain connects TRBV5-5 to TRBJ1-2, with D tentatively TRBD1 (6 bases). The TCR comes from a woman in her forties or fifties with COVID-19, enrolled during active disease. CDR3 amino acids: CASSPDSSNYGYTF. The CDR3 coding sequence is TGTGCCAGCAGCCCGGACAGTTCTAACTATGGCTACACCTTC.